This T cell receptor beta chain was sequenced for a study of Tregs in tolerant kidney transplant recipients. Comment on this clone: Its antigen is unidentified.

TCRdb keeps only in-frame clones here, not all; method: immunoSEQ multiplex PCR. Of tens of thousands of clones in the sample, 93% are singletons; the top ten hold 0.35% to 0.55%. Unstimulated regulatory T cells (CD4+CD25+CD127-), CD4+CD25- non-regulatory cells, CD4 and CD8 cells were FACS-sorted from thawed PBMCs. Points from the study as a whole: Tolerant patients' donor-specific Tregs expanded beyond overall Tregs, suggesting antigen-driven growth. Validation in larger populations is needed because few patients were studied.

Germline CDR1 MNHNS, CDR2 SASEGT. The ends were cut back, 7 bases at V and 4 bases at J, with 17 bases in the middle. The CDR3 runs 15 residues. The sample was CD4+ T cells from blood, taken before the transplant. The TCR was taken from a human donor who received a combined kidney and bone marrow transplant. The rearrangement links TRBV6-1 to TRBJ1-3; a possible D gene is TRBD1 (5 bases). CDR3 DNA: TGTGCCAGCATAGTAGGGGCCGCGGCCGGAAACACCATATATTTT. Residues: CASIVGAAAGNTIYF.